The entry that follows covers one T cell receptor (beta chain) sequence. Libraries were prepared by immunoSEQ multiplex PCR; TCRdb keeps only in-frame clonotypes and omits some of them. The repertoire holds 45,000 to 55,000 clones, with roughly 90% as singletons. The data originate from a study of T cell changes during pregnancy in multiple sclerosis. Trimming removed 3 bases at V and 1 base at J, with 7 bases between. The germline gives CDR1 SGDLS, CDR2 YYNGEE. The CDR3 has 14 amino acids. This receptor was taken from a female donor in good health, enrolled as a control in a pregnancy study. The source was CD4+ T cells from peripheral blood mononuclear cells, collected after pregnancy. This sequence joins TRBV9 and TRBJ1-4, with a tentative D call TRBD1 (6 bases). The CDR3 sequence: CASSATGTNEKLFF. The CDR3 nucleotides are TGTGCCAGCAGCGCGACAGGAACTAATGAAAAACTGTTTTTT.